This T cell receptor beta chain was documented in a study of blood T cell repertoires in COVID-19. Study-level background: Acute-phase and convalescent COVID-19 samples originated in the United States, Italy and Spain. T cells, B-cell-depleted T cells, or PBMCs supplied cDNA or gDNA.

The authors' processing: Reference gene primers were amplified, and this amplification served to estimate nucleated cell counts. The assay was immunoSEQ multiplex PCR, and TCRdb's table has in-frame clones only and misses some. V and J calls and clone size are those listed in that table; D and trimming were worked out from the DNA. Of about 270,000 clones in the sample, 83% are singletons; the top ten hold 8% to 9.5%. V lost 3 bases to trimming and J lost 3 bases; unmatched junction nucleotides: 12. CDR3 length equals 18 residues. Germline CDR1 and CDR2: KGHDR and SFDVKD. The sequenced sample was peripheral blood. The V gene is TRBV24-1, the J gene TRBJ1-5, with TRBD1 matching 8 bases. The receptor was isolated from a woman aged 45-60 years who had recovered from COVID-19. The CDR3 coding sequence is TGTGCCACCAGTGATAGCCCCCGCGGACAGGGCTACAATCAGCCCCAGCATTTT. As protein: CATSDSPRGQGYNQPQHF.